This T cell receptor beta chain came from a study of regulatory T cells in long-lasting Graves disease. Regarding the study as a whole: Segments TRBV28, TRBJ1-2 and TRBJ2-5 showed preferential usage in persistent disease. Sampling was limited to peripheral blood rather than thyroid tissue.

As to this clonotype: What it binds is not known.

Indicated time point: newly diagnosed GD, antithyroid drugs for less than 3 months. Generation of the TCR library employed RNA extracted from PBMCs. CDR3-region Arm-PCR and iRepertoire HTBI primers produced the TCR beta libraries. TCRdb itself ran the multiplex PCR reads through MiXCR, one entry per CDR3 protein. The sample consists of under 450,000 distinct CDR3 sequences, about 10% of them appearing once. This CDR3 contains 15 residues. Per the germline V gene, CDR1 is SGHNT and CDR2 is YYREEE (reference sequence). The V and J ends lost 2 bases and 0 bases respectively, with 8 bases between them. These data also formed part of another study, on T cells in Graves' hyperthyroidism and ophthalmopathy. That source reports: When ophthalmopathy did not progress within 18 months, Graves' hyperthyroidism was considered stable. The TCR CDR3 first-round RT-PCR relied on the HTBI primer set.

This clonotype was sampled from a woman aged 18-29 years with Graves disease. The chain links TRBV5-4 to TRBJ2-2, with no clear D. The sample here was peripheral blood mononuclear cells (PBMCs), taken at new diagnosis, from a patient treated with antithyroid drugs. The CDR3 here is CASSFGGPNTGELFF. As DNA, the CDR3 is TGTGCCAGCAGCTTCGGTGGACCGAACACCGGGGAGCTGTTTTTT.